The 32 T cell receptor beta chains in this list originate from one sample, sequenced in a study of T cell repertoires in cytomegalovirus infection (dated by TCRdb to between 2019 and 2020). Sequencing relied on an Illumina HiSeq 1500. TCRdb reanalyzed the raw reads on its own, using fastp at Q25 for trimming and MiXCR for clone calling, and kept in-frame beta chains. Each CDR3 protein appears once, grouped with its most common genes and DNA. This sample holds about 260,000 distinct CDR3 sequences; 12% to 15% were observed only once. The top ten clonotypes cover 8.8% of the sample. The specimen was PBMCs. The receptor source for this set is a human donor in good health (CMV status not recorded). Some clones in this sample may be carry-over from other donors' samples.

Only a few counts were recorded for this clonotype. The chain uses TRBV27 and TRBJ2-7; TRBD2 aligns across 7 bases. CDR1 and CDR2 from the germline V gene are MNHEY and SMNVEV (reference sequence). V trimming: 6 bases; J trimming: 0 bases; junction bases outside the gene matches: 8. This CDR3 has 15 amino acids. DNA of the CDR3: TGTGCCAGCAGCACCCGACGCGGGAGCTCCTACGAGCAGTACTTC. It translates to CASSTRRGSSYEQYF.

The chain links TRBV28 to TRBJ1-1, with D unresolved. Germline V gene data show CDR1 as MDHEN and CDR2 as SYDVKM. The CDR3 runs to 13 residues. Deletions cut 2 bases from V and 10 bases from J, with 14 bases between. As DNA, the CDR3 is TGTGCCAGCAGTTTAGGAAGCGGGATTCTAGCTTTCTTT. Encoded protein: CASSLGSGILAFF. Looking up the rest from reference TRBV28 and TRBJ1-1 gives the full variable domain: DVKVTQSSRYLVKRTGEKVFLECVQDMDHENMFWYRQDPGLGLRLIYFSYDVKMKEKGDIPEGYSVSREKKERFSLILESASTNQTSMYLCASSLGSGILAFFGQGTRLTVV.

There are many counts of this clonotype. The gene calls are TRBV7-2 and TRBJ2-7, with D possibly TRBD2 on 5 matching bases. The CDR3 has 18 residues. V was trimmed by 0 bases and J by 4 bases, leaving 22 bases between them. Germline V lookup: CDR1 SGHTA, CDR2 FQGNSA. This CDR3 is CASSLATPGSHFGYEQYF. CDR3 coding DNA: TGTGCCAGCAGCTTAGCAACTCCGGGATCCCATTTTGGATACGAGCAGTACTTC.

This clonotype has more than one count but fewer than ten. The CDR3 bases are TGCAGCGTTGACGGACTAGCGGGAGAGGAGCAGTACTTC. The encoded protein is CSVDGLAGEEQYF. This chain uses TRBV29-1 with TRBJ2-7, with 13 bases identical to TRBD2. Per the germline V gene, CDR1 is SQVTM and CDR2 is ANQGSEA. Trimming at V came to 3 bases and at J to 7 bases, leaving 3 bases not matched to a gene. The CDR3 contains 13 residues.

With regard to this clonotype: A read error is likely, as this CDR3 ends without the conserved phenylalanine or tryptophan. The rearrangement links TRBV18 to TRBJ2-1; unclear D gene. Germline CDR1 KGHSH, CDR2 LQKENI. Deletions cut 1 base from V and 1 base from J, with 8 bases between. This CDR3 has 15 amino acids. CDR3 DNA: TGTGCCAGCTCACCACTAGACATTTCCTACAATGAGCAGTTCTTA. Translation gives CASSPLDISYNEQFL.

This clonotype was counted between two and nine times. This rearrangement joins TRBV20-1 to TRBJ1-5, with D unresolved. The CDR3 extends over 12 amino acids. With 6 bases removed from V and 7 bases from J, the gap between germline ends came to 13 bases. Per the germline V gene, CDR1 is DFQATT and CDR2 is SNEGSKA (reference sequence). For the CDR3, the DNA is TGCAGTGCCACTCGACCCGAACAGCCCCAGCATTTT. Its protein product is CSATRPEQPQHF.

This clonotype occurred many times. The gene calls are TRBV7-8 and TRBJ1-2, with 9 bases lining up with TRBD1. Germline assignment: CDR1 SGHVS and CDR2 FQNEAQ. The CDR3 has 13 residues. Unmatched junction bases numbered 8, after V lost 7 bases and J lost 8 bases. The chain's CDR3 is CASNVDRGNGYTF. CDR3 coding DNA: TGTGCCAGCAATGTGGACAGGGGAAACGGCTACACCTTC.

Ten or more counts support this clonotype. For the CDR3, the DNA is TGTGCCGCCAAGGAGGGCTCTGGAAACACCATATATTTT. It yields the protein CAAKEGSGNTIYF. The chain carries TRBV12-3 or TRBV12-4 and TRBJ1-3, with D unresolved. V lost 11 bases and J lost 0, with 11 bases in between. The CDR3 extends over 13 amino acids.

The rearrangement links TRBV6-1 to TRBJ1-1; the match to TRBD1 covers 8 bases. V dropped 2 bases and J dropped 4; count of bases not matched to a gene: 6. The length of the CDR3 is 15 residues. The germline CDR1 and CDR2 sequences are MNHNS and SASEGT. DNA for the CDR3: TGTGCCAGCAGTGAAAGGGCAGGGGGCATCACTGAAGCTTTCTTT. It is translated as CASSERAGGITEAFF.

The J gene is TRBJ2-3, the V gene TRBV6-5; unclear D gene. The CDR3 runs 14 residues. Germline V gene data show CDR1 as MNHEY and CDR2 as SVGAGI. The germline V and J ends were trimmed by 2 bases and 1 base, with 7 bases remaining between them. CDR3 sequence reads: CASSYAGGTDTQYF. The CDR3 coding sequence is TGTGCCAGCAGTTACGCCGGTGGCACAGATACGCAGTATTTT.

A note on this clonotype: This may be a read error: a much more frequent sequence differs by one nucleotide. V and J are TRBV20-1 and TRBJ1-5; 8 bases are a match to TRBD1. J lost 4 bases, V lost 3 bases, and 8 bases had no gene match. The CDR3 is made up of 15 amino acids. Per the germline V gene, CDR1 is DFQATT and CDR2 is SNEGSKA (reference sequence). CDR3 in DNA: TGCAGTGCTAGGCGCTCAGGGGGCCTAAATCAGCCCCAGCATTTT. Translating gives CSARRSGGLNQPQHF.

This clonotype has at least ten counts. The chain links TRBV7-2 to TRBJ2-7; unclear D gene. Trimming left V 1 base short and J 5 bases short, with 12 bases between. The CDR3 covers 14 residues. Germline lookup yields CDR1 SGHTA and CDR2 FQGNSA. CDR3 sequence reads: CASSLVVLNDEQYF. CDR3 coding DNA: TGTGCCAGCAGCTTAGTTGTCCTCAATGACGAGCAGTACTTC.

As DNA, the CDR3 is TGTGCCAGCCTATTTACAGGGGCAAGTAATTCACCCCTCCACTTT. This gives the protein CASLFTGASNSPLHF. V is TRBV2 and J is TRBJ1-6, with 7 bases that match TRBD1. The CDR3 has 15 residues. Germline V lookup: CDR1 SNHLY, CDR2 FYNNEI. The V gene end was trimmed by 8 bases and the J gene end by 6 bases; junction bases not matched to a gene: 10.

The sample holds many counts of this clonotype. The rearrangement joins TRBV4-1 to TRBJ1-1; D is unresolved. CDR1 is MGHRA and CDR2 is YSYEKL in the germline V gene. The CDR3 runs 15 residues. V gave up 4 bases and J gave up 7 bases, with 19 bases separating them. The CDR3, as DNA: TGCGCCAGCAGCCGGCAGGACGGATCTCCCATTGAAGCTTTCTTT. Encoded protein: CASSRQDGSPIEAFF.

This clonotype was found many times. The chain couples TRBV7-8 to TRBJ1-4, with D maybe TRBD1 (6 bases). CDR1 SGHVS and CDR2 FQNEAQ come from the germline V gene. The ends were cut back, 3 bases at V and 7 bases at J, with 15 bases in the middle. CDR3 size: 15 residues. The CDR3 reads CASSFRGAVGEKLFF. DNA for the CDR3: TGTGCCAGCAGCTTTAGGGGGGCGGTCGGTGAAAAACTGTTTTTT.

This clonotype occurred many times. The chain carries TRBV7-9 and TRBJ2-1, with a possible D match to TRBD1 (6 bases). The V and J ends lost 1 base and 15 bases respectively, with 19 bases between them. The CDR3 contains 14 residues. Germline CDR1 reads SEHNR; CDR2 reads FQNEAQ (reference sequence). The CDR3 nucleotides are TGTGCCAGCAGCTTAGAGGTTTCTGGGGGCAGGCGGTTCTTC. Residues: CASSLEVSGGRRFF.

This clonotype was seen many times. The rearrangement uses TRBV5-1 and TRBJ1-6, with D possibly TRBD1 on 6 matching bases. The CDR3 has 15 residues. CDR1 is SGHRS, CDR2 YFSETQ, per germline. V shed 4 bases and J shed 7 bases, with 15 bases lying between them. The CDR3 DNA follows: TGCGCCAGCAGCAATCGCGGGGGCGGGAATTCACCCCTCCACTTT. Its protein is CASSNRGGGNSPLHF.

This clonotype was seen many times. The V gene is TRBV6-2 or TRBV6-3, the J gene TRBJ1-6; D call uncertain. V lost 0 bases to trimming and J lost 11 bases, with 14 bases between them. Per germline, CDR1 MNHEY and CDR2 SVGEGT. The CDR3 is made up of 15 amino acids. CDR3 sequence (DNA): TGTGCCAGCAGTTACTCGACTTTCCCGCGGGCACCCCTCCACTTT. Its translation: CASSYSTFPRAPLHF.

This clonotype was seen at least ten times. This CDR3 is CASSGRLAGYNEQFF. The CDR3 nucleotides read TGTGCCAGCAGCGGTCGACTAGCGGGCTACAATGAGCAGTTCTTC. The rearrangement joins TRBV7-2 to TRBJ2-1; 10 positions match TRBD2. Looked up from germline, CDR1 is SGHTA and CDR2 is FQGNSA. The V and J ends lost 5 bases and 3 bases, in that order; junction bases with no gene match: 4. This CDR3 comprises 15 residues.

V gene TRBV19 combines with J gene TRBJ2-3, with D possibly matching TRBD1 (5 bases). CDR3 size: 16 residues. V lost 5 bases to trimming and J lost 1 base, with 16 bases between them. CDR1 is LNHDA, CDR2 SQIVND, per germline (reference sequence). The CDR3 nucleotides read TGTGCCAGTAGTCCACGTGGGGCCTTCGGCACAGATACGCAGTATTTT. Translating it yields CASSPRGAFGTDTQYF.

This clonotype was found many times. V is TRBV7-9 and J is TRBJ2-7, with 7 positions matching TRBD1. Trimming took 5 bases from V and 2 from J; bases not matched to a gene: 6. The germline V gene has CDR1 SEHNR and CDR2 FQNEAQ (reference sequence). The CDR3 runs to 14 residues. The CDR3 loop is CASSPGTATYEQYF. The CDR3 DNA reads TGTGCCAGCAGCCCCGGGACAGCAACCTACGAGCAGTACTTC.

This clonotype was picked up many times. The chain carries TRBV19 and TRBJ2-1, with D unresolved. Germline values: CDR1 LNHDA, CDR2 SQIVND (reference sequence). The CDR3 runs 16 residues. The germline V and J ends were trimmed by 7 bases and 4 bases, with 20 bases remaining between them. The DNA of the CDR3 is TGTGCCAGTATGGGAACAGACCGAGGCCTATACAATGAGCAGTTCTTC. Its translation is CASMGTDRGLYNEQFF.

This clonotype was counted a few times. The V call is TRBV20-1, the J call TRBJ1-2; D is undetermined. Germline CDR1 DFQATT, CDR2 SNEGSKA (reference sequence). V was pared by 6 bases and J by 1 base, with 15 bases between. The CDR3 is 14 residues long. CDR3 loop: CSASLGLLNYGYTF. CDR3 DNA: TGCAGTGCCAGCCTCGGGTTACTTAACTATGGCTACACCTTC.

The chain recombines TRBV4-2 with TRBJ2-3; D is tentatively TRBD1 or TRBD2 (5 bases each). This CDR3 is built from 18 residues. V was pared by 0 bases and J by 3 bases, with 19 bases between. Germline CDR1 is LGHNA and CDR2 is YNFKEQ. CDR3 sequence reads: CASSQEPPGKGRTDTQYF. The CDR3 DNA reads TGTGCCAGCAGCCAAGAACCCCCGGGGAAGGGGCGGACAGATACGCAGTATTTT.

The J gene is TRBJ2-3, the V gene TRBV5-1; tentatively, D is TRBD2 (5 bases). CDR3 length: 12 amino acids. CDR1 and CDR2 from the germline V gene are SGHRS and YFSETQ. The V and J ends lost 2 bases and 5 bases respectively, with 6 bases between them. DNA of the CDR3: TGCGCCAGCAGCTTCCGGGAAGATACGCAGTATTTT. This sequence encodes CASSFREDTQYF.

In its sample, this clonotype was seen a few times. Here the CDR3 DNA reads TGTGCCAGCAGTGGGGGGCGGCCTGTCTACAATGAGCAGTTCTTC. This gives the protein CASSGGRPVYNEQFF. The V call is TRBV6-1, the J call TRBJ2-1, with D possibly TRBD1 on 6 matching bases. The CDR3 is made up of 15 amino acids. CDR1 is MNHNS and CDR2 is SASEGT in the germline V gene. V lost 4 bases, J lost 3 bases, and 13 bases lay in between.

This clonotype came up many times. The chain couples TRBV6-5 to TRBJ1-6; no reliable D call. Trimming removed 2 bases from V and 10 bases from J, with 12 bases in between. Germline V gene data show CDR1 as MNHEY and CDR2 as SVGAGI. The CDR3 covers 14 residues. This CDR3 is CASSYNAEESPLHF. The CDR3, as DNA: TGTGCCAGCAGTTACAACGCGGAGGAATCACCCCTCCACTTT.

V is TRBV7-6 and J is TRBJ1-5, with TRBD1 matching over 7 bases. Germline V gives CDR1 SGHVS, CDR2 FNYEAQ. The ends lost 5 bases at V and 7 bases at J; junction bases unmatched: 11. This CDR3 region has 15 residues. CDR3: CASSPLGRGPQPQHF. The CDR3 coding sequence is TGTGCCAGCAGCCCCTTGGGAAGGGGGCCGCAGCCCCAGCATTTT.

This clonotype was detected a few times. The genes are TRBV5-1 and TRBJ1-1; D ambiguous. CDR1 SGHRS and CDR2 YFSETQ come from the germline V gene. Trimming stripped 3 bases from V and 3 bases from J, with 18 bases between. The length of the CDR3 is 16 residues. This CDR3 is CASSSYFVGVDTEAFF. The CDR3 DNA reads as TGCGCCAGCAGCTCATATTTCGTCGGTGTGGACACTGAAGCTTTCTTT.

This clonotype has ten or more counts. The chain carries TRBV7-2 and TRBJ1-5; 7 bases match TRBD1. The CDR3 has 16 residues. Trimming took 5 bases from V and 4 from J; bases not matched to a gene: 11. Germline V gives CDR1 SGHTA, CDR2 FQGNSA. CDR3 region: CASSPRDRVSNQPQHF. The CDR3 DNA reads TGTGCCAGCAGCCCACGGGACAGAGTATCAAATCAGCCCCAGCATTTT. The full variable domain, completed using reference TRBV7-2 and TRBJ1-5, is GAGVSQSPSNKVTEKGKDVELRCDPISGHTALYWYRQSLGQGLEFLIYFQGNSAPDKSGLPSDRFSAERTGGSVSTLTIQRTQQEDSAVYLCASSPRDRVSNQPQHFGDGTRLSIL.

The rearrangement uses TRBV28 and TRBJ2-1, with D perhaps matching TRBD1 (6 bases). V was clipped by 5 bases and J by 7 bases, with 12 bases between them. The germline gives CDR1 MDHEN, CDR2 SYDVKM. The CDR3 has 13 amino acids. The DNA of the CDR3 is TGTGCCAGCAGTAGAGAGGGGGTTAATGAGCAGTTCTTC. Its protein is CASSREGVNEQFF.

This clonotype appeared many times. This chain joins TRBV6-2 or TRBV6-3 and TRBJ2-3, with TRBD2 matching 9 bases. Germline V CDR1 and CDR2: MNHEY, SVGEGT. The CDR3 has 16 residues. After removal of 2 bases from V and 3 bases from J, the junction contained 6 bases not matched to a gene. In DNA, the CDR3 is TGTGCCAGCAGTTACCTCCTAGCGGGACTAACAGATACGCAGTATTTT. This encodes CASSYLLAGLTDTQYF.